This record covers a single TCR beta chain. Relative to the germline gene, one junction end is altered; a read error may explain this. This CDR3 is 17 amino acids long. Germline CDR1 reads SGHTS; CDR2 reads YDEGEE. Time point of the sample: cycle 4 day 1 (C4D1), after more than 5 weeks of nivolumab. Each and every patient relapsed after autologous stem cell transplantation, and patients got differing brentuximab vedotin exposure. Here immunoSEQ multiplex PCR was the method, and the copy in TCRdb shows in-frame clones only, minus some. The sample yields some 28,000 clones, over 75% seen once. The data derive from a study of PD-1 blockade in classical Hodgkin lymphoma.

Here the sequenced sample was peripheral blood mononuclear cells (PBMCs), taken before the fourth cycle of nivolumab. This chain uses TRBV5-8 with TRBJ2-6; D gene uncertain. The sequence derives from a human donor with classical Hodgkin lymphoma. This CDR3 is CASLLGHHTKSGQRPDF. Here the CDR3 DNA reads TGTGCCAGCCTTTTAGGTCATCACACAAAGTCGGGCCAACGTCCTGACTTC.